The sequence of this TCR beta chain was determined in a study of control samples from healthy donors and cancer patients. TCRdb's copy holds only in-frame clones and misses some; the assay was immunoSEQ multiplex PCR. The profile shows fewer than 70,000 clones, 87% of them singletons. Germline V CDR1 and CDR2: SEHNR, FQNEAQ (reference sequence). The CDR3 consists of 17 residues. Trimming removed 4 bases from V and 2 bases from J, with 17 bases in between. The sample comprised PBMCs. The sequence was obtained from a man in his sixties with head and neck cancer. The chain joins TRBV7-9 to TRBJ1-4; unclear D gene. The CDR3 loop reads CASSSTTGQSTNEKLFF. The CDR3 nucleotides read TGTGCCAGCAGCTCTACTACCGGGCAGAGTACTAATGAAAAACTGTTTTTT.